Sequencing of this T cell receptor (beta chain) was carried out in a study of yellow fever vaccine responses in identical twins. TCRdb recomputed calls from the RT-PCR reads with MiXCR, one row per CDR3 protein. The data show some 15,000 distinct CDR3 sequences, approximately 84% seen once. The study, taken as a whole, reports: A vaccine T cell response that seemed partly convergent and partly personalized was reported in twins.

This CDR3 contains 12 residues. CDR1 and CDR2 from the germline V gene are SNHLY and FYNNEI. Trimming removed 4 bases at V and 5 bases at J, with 9 bases between. This clonotype appeared a single time. Its antigen is not known. The genes are TRBV2 and TRBJ2-7; TRBD1 might be the D (5 bases). The sequences come from T cells from blood (PBMCs), unsorted or a sorted subset (not recorded which), collected before or after yellow fever vaccination (not recorded which). The TCR sequence derives from a young woman who received the yellow fever vaccine. CDR3 residues: CASSGQSHEQYF. CDR3 DNA sequence: TGTGCCAGCAGTGGACAGAGCCACGAGCAGTACTTC.